The sample holds many counts of the clone carrying this T cell receptor beta chain. Antigen: not known. Researchers report isolating at least 6 million PBMCs per sample. The CDR3 has 14 amino acids. Germline values: CDR1 WSHSY, CDR2 SAAADI. V shed 1 base and J shed 10 bases, with 14 bases lying between them. These data are taken from a study of blood T cells in healthy people across ages. Study overall: About one barcoded beta molecule was captured per two T cells (by template switching). Study-wide points: Per million T cells, the diversity of TCR beta decreased roughly linearly as age advanced. Unsorted PBMC material precluded a definitive naive versus antigen-experienced comparison.

Primers used in a second PCR of about 7 to 11 cycles were a sample-barcoded 5' primer and a J-beta primer mix. TCRdb passed the 5' RACE reads through MiXCR, listing each CDR3 protein once. The data hold about 640,000 distinct CDR3 sequences, with roughly 30% observed a single time. This receptor was taken from an elderly woman in good health. The rearrangement uses TRBV10-2 and TRBJ2-1; D assignment may be TRBD1 or TRBD2 (6 bases each). Sequenced: blood. The CDR3 nucleotides read TGCGCCAGCAGTGAGTTGGGGGCTAGCGTGGAGCAGTTCTTC. Encoded protein: CASSELGASVEQFF.